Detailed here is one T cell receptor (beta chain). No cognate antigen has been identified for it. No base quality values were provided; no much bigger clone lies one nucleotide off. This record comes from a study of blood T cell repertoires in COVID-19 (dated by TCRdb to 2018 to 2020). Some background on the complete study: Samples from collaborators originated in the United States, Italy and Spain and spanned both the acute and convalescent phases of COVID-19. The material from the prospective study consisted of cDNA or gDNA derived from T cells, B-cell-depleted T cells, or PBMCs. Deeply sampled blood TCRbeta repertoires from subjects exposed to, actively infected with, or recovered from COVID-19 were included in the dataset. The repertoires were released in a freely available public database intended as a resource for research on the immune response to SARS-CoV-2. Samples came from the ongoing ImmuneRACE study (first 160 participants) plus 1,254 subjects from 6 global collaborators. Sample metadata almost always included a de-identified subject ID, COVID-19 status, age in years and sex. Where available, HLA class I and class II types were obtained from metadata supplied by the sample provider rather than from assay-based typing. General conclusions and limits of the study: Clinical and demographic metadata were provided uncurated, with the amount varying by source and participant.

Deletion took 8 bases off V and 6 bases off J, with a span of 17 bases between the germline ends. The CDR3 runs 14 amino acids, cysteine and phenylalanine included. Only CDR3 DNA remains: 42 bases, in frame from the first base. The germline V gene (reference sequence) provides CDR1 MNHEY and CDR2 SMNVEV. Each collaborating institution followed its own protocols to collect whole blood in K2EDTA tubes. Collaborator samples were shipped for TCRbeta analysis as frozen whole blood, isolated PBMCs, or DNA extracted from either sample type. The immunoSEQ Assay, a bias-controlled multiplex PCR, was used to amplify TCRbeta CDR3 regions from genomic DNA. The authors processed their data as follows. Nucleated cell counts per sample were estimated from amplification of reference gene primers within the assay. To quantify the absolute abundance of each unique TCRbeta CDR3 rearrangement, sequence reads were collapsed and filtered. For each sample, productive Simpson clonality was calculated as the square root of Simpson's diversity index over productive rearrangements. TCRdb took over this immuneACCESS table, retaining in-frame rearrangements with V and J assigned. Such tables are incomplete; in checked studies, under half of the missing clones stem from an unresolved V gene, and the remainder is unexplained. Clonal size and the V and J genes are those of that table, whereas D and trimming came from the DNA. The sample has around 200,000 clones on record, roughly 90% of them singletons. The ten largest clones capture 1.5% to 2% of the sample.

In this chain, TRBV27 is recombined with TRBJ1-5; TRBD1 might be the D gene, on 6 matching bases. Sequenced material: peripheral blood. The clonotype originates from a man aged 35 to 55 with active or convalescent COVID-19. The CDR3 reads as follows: CASSPGGAAQPQHF. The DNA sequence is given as TGTGCCAGCTCCCCGGGGGGGGCGGCTCAGCCCCAGCATTTT.